The 29 T cell receptor beta chains below were found in one sample sequenced in a study of cytomegalovirus exposure and HLA in healthy donors. TCRdb's table, derived via immunoSEQ multiplex PCR, lists solely in-frame clones and lacks some. The sample records about 350,000 clones, about 90% being singletons. Sequencing was performed on PBMCs. The receptors were gathered from a woman in her twenties or thirties in good health and CMV-seropositive.

The CDR3 sequence: CSVVSRGGRGGDTQYF. CDR3 sequence (DNA): TGCAGCGTTGTGTCTCGGGGCGGGAGGGGAGGTGATACGCAGTATTTT. This rearrangement joins TRBV29-1 to TRBJ2-3, with 9 positions matching TRBD2. V was clipped by 4 bases and J by 6 bases; unmatched bases: 14. This CDR3 is 16 amino acids long. Germline V gene data show CDR1 as SQVTM and CDR2 as ANQGSEA.

In its sample, this clone was seen once. The chain uses TRBV19 and TRBJ2-6; no firm D call. The CDR3 covers 15 residues. Germline loops: CDR1 LNHDA, CDR2 SQIVND (reference sequence). Deletions cut 6 bases from V and 1 base from J, with 10 bases between. CDR3 region: CASSRLLSGANVLTF. The CDR3 DNA reads TGTGCCAGTAGCAGATTACTATCTGGGGCCAACGTCCTGACTTTC.

The chain joins TRBV5-1 to TRBJ2-5; no definite D call. Germline V lookup: CDR1 SGHRS, CDR2 YFSETQ. V lost 1 base and J 2 bases, leaving 15 bases between the germline ends. The CDR3 runs to 16 residues. CDR3 amino acids: CASSLWLGTLQETQYF. CDR3 sequence (DNA): TGCGCCAGCAGCTTGTGGTTGGGCACCCTTCAAGAGACCCAGTACTTC.

The J gene is TRBJ2-1, the V gene TRBV9; no clear D. The germline V gene encodes CDR1 SGDLS and CDR2 YYNGEE. This CDR3 is 12 amino acids long. The V gene lost 2 bases and the J gene lost 6 bases, with 6 bases spanning the gap. CDR3 DNA sequence: TGTGCCAGCAGCGTGCCGGGCAATGAGCAGTTCTTC. This codes for CASSVPGNEQFF.

The chain recombines TRBV15 with TRBJ2-5; perhaps TRBD2 as D (7 bases). V was pared by 11 bases and J by 5 bases, with 18 bases between. This CDR3 region has 13 residues. The germline V gene has CDR1 LNHNV and CDR2 YYDKDF (reference sequence). CDR3 residues: CASHTGGLETQYF. CDR3 sequence (DNA): TGTGCCTCTCACACCGGGGGGCTGGAGACCCAGTACTTC.

The J gene is TRBJ2-3, the V gene TRBV7-3; unclear D gene. V lost 5 bases and J 8 bases, leaving 14 bases between the germline ends. Germline V gives CDR1 SGHTA, CDR2 FQGTGA. The CDR3 contains 13 residues. CDR3 DNA: TGTGCCAGCAGCCCCCGACCCCCTGGTACGCAGTATTTT. Translated, it gives CASSPRPPGTQYF.

This sequence joins TRBV11-2 and TRBJ2-7; TRBD1 matches at 7 bases. Germline CDR1 and CDR2: SGHAT and FQNNGV. The CDR3 contains 14 residues. J was trimmed by 2 bases and V by 4 bases; bases with no gene match: 5. The CDR3 DNA reads as TGTGCCAGCAGCTCCCACAGGGGCCCCTACGAGCAGTACTTC. This translates into CASSSHRGPYEQYF.

Here the CDR3 reads CASSVEGLTGELFF. CDR3 DNA: TGTGCCAGCAGCGTTGAGGGGCTCACCGGGGAGCTGTTTTTT. The V gene is TRBV9, the J gene TRBJ2-2, with D perhaps TRBD1 or TRBD2 (5 bases each). Trimming cost V 2 bases and J 4 bases, with 9 bases left between them. Germline CDR1 reads SGDLS; CDR2 reads YYNGEE. The CDR3 spans 14 residues.

This clone was found a few times. The genes are TRBV11-3 and TRBJ1-3; D perhaps matches TRBD1 (5 bases). Trimming shortened V by 5 bases and J by 0 bases, and 11 bases separated the two germline ends. CDR1 and CDR2 from the germline V gene are SGHNT and YENEEA. This CDR3 contains 15 residues. The CDR3 region is CASSLGGDSGNTIYF. The CDR3 DNA follows: TGTGCCAGCAGCCTCGGAGGGGACTCTGGAAACACCATATATTTT.

V and J are TRBV27 and TRBJ1-1; D gene ambiguous. Germline loops: CDR1 MNHEY, CDR2 SMNVEV (reference sequence). The CDR3 covers 13 residues. V lost 4 bases and J 3 bases, leaving 9 bases between the germline ends. This CDR3 reads CASSSGVDTEAFF. For the CDR3, the DNA is TGTGCCAGCAGTTCTGGAGTTGACACTGAAGCTTTCTTT.

This clone was seen only a few times. This sequence joins TRBV5-5 and TRBJ1-2, with 10 bases identical to TRBD1. Germline-derived CDR1 and CDR2 are SGHKS and YYEKEE (reference sequence). The CDR3 totals 16 residues. Trimming cost V 0 bases and J 5 bases; bases outside gene matches: 7. As DNA, the CDR3 is TGTGCCAGCAGCTTGGATCCCCGGGACAGGGGTTATGGCTACACCTTC. This translates into CASSLDPRDRGYGYTF.

This chain joins TRBV19 and TRBJ2-3; 7 bases fit TRBD1. CDR3 length: 13 residues. In germline, CDR1 is LNHDA, CDR2 SQIVND (reference sequence). The V and J ends lost 5 bases and 3 bases, in that order; junction bases with no gene match: 2. CDR3 amino acids: CASSVTGTDTQYF. The CDR3 coding sequence is TGTGCCAGTAGTGTGACAGGGACAGATACGCAGTATTTT.

The V gene is TRBV12-5, the J gene TRBJ2-2; D is ambiguous. Germline V gives CDR1 LGHNT, CDR2 FRNRAP. V was pared by 6 bases and J by 2 bases, with 13 bases between. This CDR3 has 15 amino acids. The CDR3 region has the DNA TGTGCTAGTGGCCCAGACTTGTTCAACACCGGGGAGCTGTTTTTT. This translates into CASGPDLFNTGELFF. Drawing the rest from reference TRBV12-5 and TRBJ2-2, the complete variable domain is DARVTQTPRHKVTEMGQEVTMRCQPILGHNTVFWYRQTMMQGLELLAYFRNRAPLDDSGMPKDRFSAEMPDATLATLKIQPSEPRDSAVYFCASGPDLFNTGELFFGEGSRLTVL.

V usage is TRBV29-1 and J usage is TRBJ2-1; D remains ambiguous. The CDR3 contains 12 residues. V gave up 2 bases and J gave up 7 bases, with 9 bases separating them. Germline V gene sequence: CDR1 SQVTM, CDR2 ANQGSEA. For the CDR3, the DNA is TGCAGCGTTGAAATCCCCCCTAATGAGCAGTTCTTC. It codes for CSVEIPPNEQFF.

The V call is TRBV5-1, the J call TRBJ2-2, with D perhaps TRBD1 (5 bases). The V end lost 1 base, the J end lost 2 bases, and 12 bases lay between the germline ends. In germline, CDR1 is SGHRS, CDR2 YFSETQ. CDR3 size: 16 residues. The CDR3 region has the DNA TGCGCCAGCAGCTTGAGGACGCAGGGTAACACCGGGGAGCTGTTTTTT. Translating gives CASSLRTQGNTGELFF. Full variable domain (rest looked up from reference TRBV5-1 and TRBJ2-2): KAGVTQTPRYLIKTRGQQVTLSCSPISGHRSVSWYQQTPGQGLQFLFEYFSETQRNKGNFPGRFSGRQFSNSRSEMNVSTLELGDSALYLCASSLRTQGNTGELFFGEGSRLTVL.

This clone was observed once. This rearrangement joins TRBV5-6 to TRBJ2-5; D possibly matches TRBD1 or TRBD2 (6 bases each). V lost 4 bases to trimming and J lost 7 bases, with 17 bases between them. CDR1 and CDR2 from the germline V gene are SGHDT and YYEEEE. The CDR3 loop spans 14 amino acids. The CDR3 region has the DNA TGTGCCAGCAGCCCCGAGGGGGGCCGGGGGACCCAGTACTTC. This sequence encodes CASSPEGGRGTQYF.

This clone was found a few times. CDR3 amino acids: CASSRIDGTDQPQHF. As DNA, the CDR3 is TGTGCCAGTAGTCGCATAGACGGTACCGATCAGCCCCAGCATTTT. This chain joins TRBV19 and TRBJ1-5; D is unresolved. Looked up from germline, CDR1 is LNHDA and CDR2 is SQIVND (reference sequence). Trimming removed 5 bases at V and 5 bases at J, with 16 bases between. The CDR3 length is 15 residues.

The V gene is TRBV4-2, the J gene TRBJ1-4, with a tentative D call TRBD1 (6 bases). CDR1 is LGHNA, CDR2 YNFKEQ, per germline. Trimming removed 1 base from V and 8 bases from J, with 14 bases in between. This CDR3 has 15 residues. As DNA, the CDR3 is TGTGCCAGCAGCCAAGCAGCAGGGGAAGGAGAAAAACTGTTTTTT. Amino acid sequence: CASSQAAGEGEKLFF.

This clone was seen once. V and J are TRBV18 and TRBJ2-1, with D perhaps given as TRBD1 or TRBD2 (7 bases each). CDR1 and CDR2 (germline): KGHSH, LQKENI. The CDR3 runs 12 residues. V gave up 6 bases and J gave up 10 bases, with 13 bases separating them. The CDR3 loop reads CASSPGGGEQFF. For the CDR3, the DNA is TGTGCCAGCTCCCCAGGGGGAGGGGAGCAGTTCTTC. Variable domain in full (rest from reference TRBV18 and TRBJ2-1): NAGVMQNPRHLVRRRGQEARLRCSPMKGHSHVYWYRQLPEEGLKFMVYLQKENIIDESGMPKERFSAEFPKEGPSILRIQQVVRGDSAAYFCASSPGGGEQFFGPGTRLTVL.

The V and J genes are TRBV27 and TRBJ2-1; unclear D gene. Trimming took off 8 bases at V and 1 base at J, with 15 bases between the two ends. This CDR3 is built from 15 residues. Germline assignment: CDR1 MNHEY and CDR2 SMNVEV (reference sequence). The CDR3 nucleotides are TGTGCCAGCGGGTTACAGCCAAGTTCCTACAATGAGCAGTTCTTC. Its translation is CASGLQPSSYNEQFF.

This clone has a single count. This CDR3 reads CASNRGDPEAFF. In DNA form, the CDR3 reads TGTGCCAGCAATCGAGGAGACCCTGAAGCTTTCTTT. The J gene is TRBJ1-1, the V gene TRBV6-6; D unresolved. Trimming stripped 7 bases from V and 6 bases from J, with 12 bases between. Germline-derived CDR1 and CDR2 are MNHNY and SVGAGI (reference sequence). CDR3 length: 12 amino acids.

This clone has just a few counts. V usage is TRBV28 and J usage is TRBJ2-2, with 12 positions matching TRBD2. This CDR3 comprises 15 residues. V lost 5 bases to trimming and J lost 8 bases; unmatched junction nucleotides: 6. Germline lookup yields CDR1 MDHEN and CDR2 SYDVKM. CDR3 residues: CASSTRLAGVGELFF. The CDR3 DNA is TGTGCCAGCAGTACAAGACTAGCGGGAGTAGGGGAGCTGTTTTTT.

The rearrangement links TRBV4-1 to TRBJ1-2; D is undetermined. Germline lookup yields CDR1 MGHRA and CDR2 YSYEKL. This CDR3 comprises 14 residues. V lost 0 bases, J lost 5 bases, and 10 bases lay in between. The CDR3 is CASSQDGSVYGYTF. DNA of the CDR3: TGCGCCAGCAGCCAAGACGGATCAGTGTATGGCTACACCTTC.

The chain carries TRBV5-1 and TRBJ2-2; 8 nucleotides match TRBD1. The V and J ends lost 4 bases and 4 bases, in that order; junction bases with no gene match: 3. The CDR3 totals 14 residues. Germline lookup yields CDR1 SGHRS and CDR2 YFSETQ. The CDR3 is CASSPGGITGELFF. The CDR3 DNA follows: TGCGCCAGCAGCCCAGGGGGCATCACCGGGGAGCTGTTTTTT.

The chain employs TRBV29-1 and TRBJ2-4; 8 bases map to TRBD2. From germline, CDR1 is SQVTM and CDR2 ANQGSEA. The junction had 9 bases not matched to a gene; V was cut back by 7 bases and J by 7 bases. The CDR3 spans 13 residues. This chain's CDR3 is CSAGVAGGNIQYF. CDR3 nucleotides: TGCAGCGCCGGAGTGGCGGGAGGCAACATTCAGTACTTC.

This chain links TRBV28 with TRBJ1-5; 8 bases map to TRBD1. CDR1 MDHEN and CDR2 SYDVKM come from the germline V gene. This CDR3 contains 15 residues. V was pared by 6 bases and J by 2 bases, with 6 bases of the junction left unmatched. The CDR3 sequence: CASRPQGARNQPQHF. As DNA, the CDR3 is TGTGCCAGCAGACCCCAGGGGGCCCGCAATCAGCCCCAGCATTTT.

V is TRBV30 and J is TRBJ1-3; no clear D. The germline V gene has CDR1 GTSNPN and CDR2 SVGIG (reference sequence). The CDR3 is made up of 13 amino acids. V lost 0 bases and J 2 bases, leaving 5 bases between the germline ends. Here the CDR3 DNA reads TGTGCCTGGAGTGTCGGGACTGGAAACACCATATATTTT. This codes for CAWSVGTGNTIYF.

This chain connects TRBV2 to TRBJ1-2, with a weak D call TRBD1 (5 bases). The ends were cut back, 6 bases at V and 4 bases at J, with 15 bases in the middle. This CDR3 is built from 14 residues. Germline lookup yields CDR1 SNHLY and CDR2 FYNNEI. The CDR3 sequence: CASRAGRASYGYTF. Here the CDR3 DNA reads TGTGCCAGCAGGGCGGGCAGGGCGAGCTATGGCTACACCTTC. Full variable domain (missing parts from reference TRBV2 and TRBJ1-2): EPEVTQTPSHQVTQMGQEVILRCVPISNHLYFYWYRQILGQKVEFLVSFYNNEISEKSEIFDDQFSVERPDGSNFTLKIRSTKLEDSAMYFCASRAGRASYGYTFGSGTRLTVV.

This clone was observed once. This CDR3 is also generated by other DNA sequences in the sample. The V and J genes are TRBV27 and TRBJ2-3; D is undetermined. Germline lookup yields CDR1 MNHEY and CDR2 SMNVEV (reference sequence). CDR3 size: 12 residues. V lost 6 bases, J lost 6 bases, and 10 bases lay in between. The CDR3 nucleotides read TGTGCCAGCAGCCCAGGAACTGATACGCAGTATTTT. Translating gives CASSPGTDTQYF.